These 12 T cell receptor beta chains were sequenced from one sample in a study of T cell changes during pregnancy in multiple sclerosis. The protocol was immunoSEQ multiplex PCR, while the TCRdb copy is restricted to in-frame clones and leaves out a portion. The sample lists 43,000 or so clones, roughly 93% seen once, with approximately 1.5% in the top ten. The sample consisted of PBMCs (not recorded whether the cells were cultured). The receptor source for this set is a female donor with multiple sclerosis, enrolled in a pregnancy study.

The chain uses TRBV7-2 and TRBJ2-7, with 8 bases fitting TRBD2. The CDR3 sequence is 16 residues long. Germline V gene sequence: CDR1 SGHTA, CDR2 FQGNSA. With V trimmed by 1 base and J by 5 bases, 10 bases remained unmatched. The CDR3 loop reads CASSLVVLAGNHEQYF. The CDR3 DNA sequence: TGTGCCAGCAGCTTAGTAGTTCTAGCGGGTAACCACGAGCAGTACTTC.

This chain joins TRBV5-6 and TRBJ1-4; no clear D. The V and J ends lost 2 bases and 14 bases respectively, with 16 bases between them. CDR3 size: 13 residues. Germline CDR1 SGHDT, CDR2 YYEEEE. The CDR3 region is CASSFTNSGALFF. In nucleotides, the CDR3 is TGTGCCAGCAGCTTTACAAACAGCGGTGCTCTGTTTTTT.

This chain joins TRBV5-1 and TRBJ2-7; 14 nucleotides line up with TRBD2. CDR1 and CDR2 from the germline V gene are SGHRS and YFSETQ. The CDR3 runs 16 residues. The ends lost 4 bases at V and 5 bases at J; junction bases unmatched: 8. CDR3 sequence reads: CASSEGTSGSTHEQYF. The DNA for the CDR3 is TGCGCCAGCAGCGAAGGGACTAGCGGGAGTACCCACGAGCAGTACTTC.

V and J are TRBV7-2 and TRBJ2-7; D gene uncertain. This CDR3 contains 14 residues. Germline CDR1 reads SGHTA; CDR2 reads FQGNSA. V was shortened by 6 bases and J by 4 bases, with 16 bases between the two germline ends. CDR3 residues: CASSPWLTHYEQYF. DNA for the CDR3: TGTGCCAGCAGTCCGTGGCTAACCCATTACGAGCAGTACTTC.

J is TRBJ2-5 and V is TRBV27; 8 nucleotides match TRBD2. The CDR3 has 15 amino acids. Per the germline V gene, CDR1 is MNHEY and CDR2 is SMNVEV (reference sequence). Trimming took 8 bases from V and 5 from J; bases not matched to a gene: 13. Here the CDR3 DNA reads TGTGCCAGCTCCCTCGGGGGGGCGATTAAGGAGACCCAGTACTTC. It encodes CASSLGGAIKETQYF.

The chain carries TRBV6-6 and TRBJ1-1, with 9 nucleotides matching TRBD1. The CDR3 loop spans 15 amino acids. Germline loops: CDR1 MNHNY, CDR2 SVGAGI (reference sequence). V gave up 4 bases and J gave up 1 base; unmatched junction bases: 4. The CDR3 DNA sequence: TGTGCCAGCAGTTGGAAACAGGGGGCGAACACTGAAGCTTTCTTT. Residues: CASSWKQGANTEAFF.

In this sample, this clone turned up once. The chain carries TRBV19 and TRBJ1-1, with a tentative D call TRBD1 (5 bases). V lost 7 bases and J lost 1, with 13 bases in between. This CDR3 has 14 residues. Germline V CDR1 and CDR2: LNHDA, SQIVND (reference sequence). The CDR3 loop is CASTFGRANTEAFF. The DNA of the CDR3 is TGTGCCAGTACTTTCGGCAGGGCGAACACTGAAGCTTTCTTT.

This chain joins TRBV5-3 and TRBJ2-1; no firm D call. TRBV5-3 is flagged as an ORF with uncertain function. The CDR3 has 16 amino acids. Deletions cut 0 bases from V and 5 bases from J, with 15 bases between. CDR3 protein: CARSLVPGPLNNEQFF. The CDR3, as DNA: TGTGCCAGAAGCTTGGTGCCGGGCCCGTTGAACAATGAGCAGTTCTTC.

The gene calls are TRBV5-1 and TRBJ2-3; D unresolved. This CDR3 comprises 14 residues. CDR1 is SGHRS, CDR2 YFSETQ, per germline. V gave up 0 bases and J gave up 6 bases, with 11 bases separating them. The CDR3 is CASSLEKGGDTQYF. Here the CDR3 DNA reads TGCGCCAGCAGCTTGGAGAAGGGTGGCGATACGCAGTATTTT.

The J gene is TRBJ2-7, the V gene TRBV21-1. TRBV21-1 is deemed a pseudogene. The CDR3 covers 14 residues. CDR3 loop: CASSKVRPPYEQYF. The CDR3 DNA reads as TGTGCCAGCAGCAAAGTGAGACCTCCCTACGAGCAGTACTTC.

The J gene is TRBJ2-7, the V gene TRBV19; D is possibly TRBD1 or TRBD2 (5 bases each). The germline CDR1 and CDR2 sequences are LNHDA and SQIVND (reference sequence). The length of the CDR3 is 14 residues. The ends were cut back, 3 bases at V and 4 bases at J, with 13 bases in the middle. CDR3 sequence (DNA): TGTGCCAGTAGTATGTGGCAGGGAGATTACGAGCAGTACTTC. Its protein product is CASSMWQGDYEQYF.

The chain carries TRBV6-6 and TRBJ2-3; D unclear. Trimming took off 2 bases at V and 0 bases at J, with 9 bases between the two ends. The CDR3 loop spans 15 amino acids. The germline gives CDR1 MNHNY, CDR2 SVGAGI (reference sequence). Here the CDR3 DNA reads TGTGCCAGCAGTTACGATGGCAAAAGCACAGATACGCAGTATTTT. Protein: CASSYDGKSTDTQYF.